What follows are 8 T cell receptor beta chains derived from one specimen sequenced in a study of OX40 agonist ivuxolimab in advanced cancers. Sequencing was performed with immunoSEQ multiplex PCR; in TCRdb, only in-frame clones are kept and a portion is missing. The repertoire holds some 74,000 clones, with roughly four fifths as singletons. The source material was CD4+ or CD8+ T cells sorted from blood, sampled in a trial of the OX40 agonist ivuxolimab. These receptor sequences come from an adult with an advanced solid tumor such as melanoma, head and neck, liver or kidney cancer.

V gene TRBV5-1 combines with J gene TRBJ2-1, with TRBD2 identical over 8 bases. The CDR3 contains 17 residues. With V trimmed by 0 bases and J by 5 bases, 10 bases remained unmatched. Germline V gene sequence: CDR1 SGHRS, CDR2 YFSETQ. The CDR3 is CASSLGREVAPDNEQFF. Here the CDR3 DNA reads TGCGCCAGCAGCTTGGGGCGGGAGGTCGCCCCCGACAATGAGCAGTTCTTC.

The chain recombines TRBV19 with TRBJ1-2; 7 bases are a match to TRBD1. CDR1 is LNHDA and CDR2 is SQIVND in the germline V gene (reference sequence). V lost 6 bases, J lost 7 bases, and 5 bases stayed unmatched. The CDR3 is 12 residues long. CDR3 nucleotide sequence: TGTGCCAGTAGAGACAGGGCGGTTGGCTACACCTTC. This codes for CASRDRAVGYTF.

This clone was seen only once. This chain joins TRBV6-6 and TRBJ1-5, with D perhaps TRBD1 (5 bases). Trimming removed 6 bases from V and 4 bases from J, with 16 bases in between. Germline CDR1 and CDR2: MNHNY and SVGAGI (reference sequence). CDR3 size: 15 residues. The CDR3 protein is CASSLQWGLNQPQHF. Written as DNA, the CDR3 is TGTGCCAGCAGCCTCCAGTGGGGCCTTAATCAGCCCCAGCATTTT.

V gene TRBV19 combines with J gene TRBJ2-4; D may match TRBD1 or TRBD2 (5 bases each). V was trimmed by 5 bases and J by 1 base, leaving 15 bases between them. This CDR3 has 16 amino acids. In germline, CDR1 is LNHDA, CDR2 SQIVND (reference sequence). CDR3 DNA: TGTGCCAGTAGTTCCGAGAGGGGTAGGGCCAAAAACATTCAGTACTTC. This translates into CASSSERGRAKNIQYF.

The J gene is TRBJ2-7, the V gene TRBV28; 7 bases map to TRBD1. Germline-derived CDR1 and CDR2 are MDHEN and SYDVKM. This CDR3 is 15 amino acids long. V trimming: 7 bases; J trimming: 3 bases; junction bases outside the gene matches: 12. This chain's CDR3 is CASTDPAAGGYEQYF. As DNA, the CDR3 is TGTGCCAGCACCGACCCCGCGGCAGGGGGCTACGAGCAGTACTTC.

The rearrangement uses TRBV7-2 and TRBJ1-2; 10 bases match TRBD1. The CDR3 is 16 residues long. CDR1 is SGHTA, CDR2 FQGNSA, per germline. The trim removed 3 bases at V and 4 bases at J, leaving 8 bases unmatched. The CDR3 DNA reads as TGTGCCAGCAGCTTGGGGACGACAGGGGGCGGCTATGGCTACACCTTC. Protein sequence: CASSLGTTGGGYGYTF. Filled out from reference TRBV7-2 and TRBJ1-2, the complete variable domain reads GAGVSQSPSNKVTEKGKDVELRCDPISGHTALYWYRQSLGQGLEFLIYFQGNSAPDKSGLPSDRFSAERTGGSVSTLTIQRTQQEDSAVYLCASSLGTTGGGYGYTFGSGTRLTVV.

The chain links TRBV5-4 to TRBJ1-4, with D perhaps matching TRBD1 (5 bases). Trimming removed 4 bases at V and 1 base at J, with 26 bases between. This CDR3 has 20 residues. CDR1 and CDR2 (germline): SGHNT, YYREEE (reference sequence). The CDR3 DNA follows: TGTGCCAGCAGCCCGGCCCCCCAAATGACTGGGGGTATAACTAATGAAAAACTGTTTTTT. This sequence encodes CASSPAPQMTGGITNEKLFF.

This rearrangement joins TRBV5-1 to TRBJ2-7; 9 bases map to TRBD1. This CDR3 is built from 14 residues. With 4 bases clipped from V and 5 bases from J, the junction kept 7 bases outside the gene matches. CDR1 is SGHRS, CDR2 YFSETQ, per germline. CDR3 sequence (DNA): TGCGCCAGCAGCATCCGGGACAGGGCCCACGAGCAGTACTTC. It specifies CASSIRDRAHEQYF.